Shown below are 22 T cell receptor beta chains from a single sample sequenced in a study of blood T cell repertoires in COVID-19. Clones were sequenced by immunoSEQ multiplex PCR, and TCRdb holds only the in-frame ones, with some missing. The sample yields 110,000 to 150,000 clones, around 82% seen once. Sample: peripheral blood. The receptor source for this set is a woman aged 45-65 years with acute or convalescent COVID-19.

Only a few counts were recorded for this clone. The chain recombines TRBV11-2 with TRBJ1-1; a weak D match, TRBD1 (6 bases). Germline values: CDR1 SGHAT, CDR2 FQNNGV. Trimming cost V 5 bases and J 6 bases, with 19 bases left between them. The CDR3 sequence is 15 residues long. This CDR3 is CASSTLVRGRPEAFF. The CDR3 DNA sequence: TGTGCCAGCAGCACCTTGGTCAGGGGAAGGCCTGAAGCTTTCTTT.

The V gene is TRBV19, the J gene TRBJ2-1; 8 positions match TRBD2. Germline CDR1 is LNHDA and CDR2 is SQIVND (reference sequence). The CDR3 has 14 residues. Trimming took 1 base from V and 6 from J; bases not matched to a gene: 2. The CDR3 loop is CASSIARGGNEQFF. The CDR3 DNA sequence: TGTGCCAGTAGTATAGCCCGGGGGGGCAATGAGCAGTTCTTC.

The chain is built from TRBV19 and TRBJ1-1; the D gene is possibly TRBD1 (6 bases). CDR1 LNHDA and CDR2 SQIVND come from the germline V gene (reference sequence). The germline V and J ends were trimmed by 5 bases and 1 base, with 14 bases remaining between them. This CDR3 is 15 amino acids long. This chain's CDR3 is CASSWGTSTNTEAFF. The CDR3 bases are TGTGCCAGTAGTTGGGGGACATCAACGAACACTGAAGCTTTCTTT.

CDR3: CASSYSYSRSTDTQYF. CDR3 DNA: TGTGCCAGCAGTTACTCCTACAGCCGTAGCACAGATACGCAGTATTTT. The V and J genes are TRBV6-5 and TRBJ2-3; D not resolved. The CDR3 runs 16 residues. The germline gives CDR1 MNHEY, CDR2 SVGAGI. Trimming took off 0 bases at V and 0 bases at J, with 10 bases between the two ends.

This clone has a count of ten or more. This chain uses TRBV5-1 with TRBJ2-7; the D gene is possibly TRBD1 (6 bases). CDR1 is SGHRS, CDR2 YFSETQ, per germline. V was pared by 0 bases and J by 2 bases, with 9 bases between. The CDR3 is made up of 14 amino acids. CDR3 in amino acids: CASSLADRTYEQYF. The DNA for the CDR3 is TGCGCCAGCAGCTTGGCCGACAGGACCTACGAGCAGTACTTC.

This chain connects TRBV5-8 to TRBJ2-5; D is ambiguous. The CDR3 totals 14 residues. Trimming shortened V by 0 bases and J by 0 bases, and 6 bases separated the two germline ends. In germline, CDR1 is SGHTS, CDR2 YDEGEE. CDR3 region: CASSLAADQETQYF. CDR3 nucleotides: TGTGCCAGCAGCTTGGCCGCAGACCAAGAGACCCAGTACTTC.

V gene TRBV5-4 combines with J gene TRBJ2-5; TRBD2 matches at 10 bases. CDR1 is SGHNT, CDR2 YYREEE, per germline (reference sequence). Trimming at V came to 3 bases and at J to 0 bases, leaving 5 bases not matched to a gene. This CDR3 has 16 residues. In DNA, the CDR3 is TGTGCCAGCAGCTCCCAACTAGCGGGATACCAAGAGACCCAGTACTTC. This translates into CASSSQLAGYQETQYF.

V is TRBV5-4 and J is TRBJ1-2; tentatively, D is TRBD1 (5 bases). Germline CDR1 and CDR2: SGHNT and YYREEE (reference sequence). CDR3 length equals 14 residues. Between the trimmed V and J ends, which lost 0 bases and 2 bases, there was a span of 8 bases. CDR3: CASSLDRSNYGYTF. CDR3 bases: TGTGCCAGCAGCTTGGACAGGTCCAACTATGGCTACACCTTC.

The chain carries TRBV7-2 and TRBJ1-2; a weak D match, TRBD1 (5 bases). Germline CDR1 and CDR2: SGHTA and FQGNSA. V was shortened by 2 bases and J by 0 bases, with 7 bases between the two germline ends. The CDR3 loop spans 14 amino acids. The CDR3 spells CASSLQGSNYGYTF. CDR3 nucleotides: TGTGCCAGCAGCTTACAGGGATCTAACTATGGCTACACCTTC.

The chain combines TRBV13 with TRBJ2-1; D ambiguous. CDR3 length: 16 residues. CDR1 is PRHDT and CDR2 is FYEKMQ in the germline V gene (reference sequence). The V and J ends lost 0 bases and 3 bases respectively, with 12 bases between them. The CDR3 loop reads CASSLGTGDGYNEQFF. CDR3 nucleotide sequence: TGTGCCAGCAGCTTAGGGACTGGAGATGGCTACAATGAGCAGTTCTTC.

This clone was counted a few times. The chain recombines TRBV14 with TRBJ2-7; D possibly corresponds to TRBD1 (5 bases). CDR1 is SGHDN, CDR2 FVKESK, per germline. The CDR3 is made up of 12 amino acids. V gave up 1 base and J gave up 4 bases, with 5 bases separating them. The CDR3 loop reads CASSQAGYEQYF. The DNA for the CDR3 is TGTGCCAGCAGCCAAGCAGGGTACGAGCAGTACTTC.

A single count supports this clone. The J gene is TRBJ1-6, the V gene TRBV7-9; the D is unclear. V was trimmed by 1 base and J by 8 bases, leaving 3 bases between them. The germline V gene has CDR1 SEHNR and CDR2 FQNEAQ (reference sequence). This CDR3 contains 12 residues. The DNA for the CDR3 is TGTGCCAGCAGCTTAGTCGATTCACCCCTCCACTTT. Translated: CASSLVDSPLHF.

The gene calls are TRBV4-2 and TRBJ2-2; TRBD2 matches at 9 bases. The CDR3 length is 18 residues. The V and J ends lost 3 bases and 2 bases, in that order; junction bases with no gene match: 10. Per germline, CDR1 LGHNA and CDR2 YNFKEQ. The CDR3 sequence is CASSQKPQAGGNTGELFF. DNA for the CDR3: TGTGCCAGCAGCCAGAAACCCCAAGCGGGGGGAAACACCGGGGAGCTGTTTTTT.

V and J are TRBV19 and TRBJ1-2, with 9 bases that match TRBD1. The CDR3 consists of 12 residues. Germline V lookup: CDR1 LNHDA, CDR2 SQIVND (reference sequence). The junction had 4 bases not matched to a gene; V was cut back by 7 bases and J by 7 bases. CDR3 protein: CASIGTGSGYTF. The CDR3 bases are TGTGCCAGTATAGGGACAGGGAGTGGCTACACCTTC. The variable domain in full, with the rest retrieved from reference TRBV19 and TRBJ1-2, is DGGITQSPKYLFRKEGQNVTLSCEQNLNHDAMYWYRQDPGQGLRLIYYSQIVNDFQKGDIAEGYSVSREKKESFPLTVTSAQKNPTAFYLCASIGTGSGYTFGSGTRLTVV.

This clone was detected a few times. The CDR3 nucleotides are TGTGCCAGCAGCTTAGCGCGGGGCGTCCTGACTTTC. Encoded protein: CASSLARGVLTF. The V gene is TRBV7-2, the J gene TRBJ2-6, with TRBD2 as a possible D gene (6 bases). CDR3 length equals 12 residues. Trimming cost V 0 bases and J 12 bases, with 6 bases left between them. Germline CDR1 is SGHTA and CDR2 is FQGNSA.

The V gene is TRBV9, the J gene TRBJ1-3, with 8 bases fitting TRBD1. V dropped 1 base and J dropped 0; count of bases not matched to a gene: 6. CDR3 length: 17 residues. Germline-derived CDR1 and CDR2 are SGDLS and YYNGEE. CDR3 in DNA: TGTGCCAGCAGCGTATCAGGGGGCCTAAACTCTGGAAACACCATATATTTT. It specifies CASSVSGGLNSGNTIYF.

The chain combines TRBV29-1 with TRBJ2-5; 9 bases map to TRBD1. The trim removed 4 bases at V and 4 bases at J, leaving 10 bases unmatched. This CDR3 comprises 15 residues. Germline loops: CDR1 SQVTM, CDR2 ANQGSEA. The CDR3 region is CSVASGQGVGETQYF. For the CDR3, the DNA is TGCAGCGTTGCTTCGGGACAGGGTGTTGGAGAGACCCAGTACTTC.

The chain uses TRBV6-6 and TRBJ1-5, with TRBD1 matching 7 bases. This CDR3 is built from 16 residues. Trimming at V came to 2 bases and at J to 4 bases, leaving 8 bases not matched to a gene. The germline V gene encodes CDR1 MNHNY and CDR2 SVGAGI (reference sequence). The CDR3 reads CASSYPQQGVNQPQHF. CDR3 DNA: TGTGCCAGCAGTTACCCGCAGCAGGGGGTTAATCAGCCCCAGCATTTT.

V and J are TRBV27 and TRBJ1-5; 7 bases map to TRBD1. Unmatched junction bases numbered 5, after V lost 5 bases and J lost 4 bases. The CDR3 spans 14 residues. Germline assignment: CDR1 MNHEY and CDR2 SMNVEV (reference sequence). CDR3 amino acids: CASSQNRGNQPQHF. The CDR3 nucleotides read TGTGCCAGCAGTCAAAACAGGGGAAATCAGCCCCAGCATTTT.

In this sample, this clone turned up once. This sequence joins TRBV30 and TRBJ1-4; 9 positions match TRBD1. CDR3 size: 16 residues. Germline V CDR1 and CDR2: GTSNPN, SVGIG (reference sequence). Trimming removed 0 bases from V and 4 bases from J; junction bases left unmatched: 6. The CDR3 sequence: CAWSVKPGQGNEKLFF. The CDR3 DNA reads as TGTGCCTGGAGTGTCAAACCGGGACAGGGTAATGAAAAACTGTTTTTT.

The rearrangement uses TRBV7-9 and TRBJ2-3, with 9 nucleotides matching TRBD1. The CDR3 extends over 16 amino acids. Trimming took 5 bases from V and 4 from J; bases not matched to a gene: 10. The germline V gene encodes CDR1 SEHNR and CDR2 FQNEAQ (reference sequence). In DNA, the CDR3 is TGTGCCAGCAGCCCCCCTGGGACAGGGACCCCAGATACGCAGTATTTT. It codes for CASSPPGTGTPDTQYF. Complete variable domain (other parts from reference TRBV7-9 and TRBJ2-3): DTGVSQNPRHKITKRGQNVTFRCDPISEHNRLYWYRQTLGQGPEFLTYFQNEAQLEKSRLLSDRFSAERPKGSFSTLEIQRTEQGDSAMYLCASSPPGTGTPDTQYFGPGTRLTVL.

The chain is built from TRBV27 and TRBJ1-5; no clear D. The germline V and J ends were trimmed by 6 bases and 6 bases, with 18 bases remaining between them. The CDR3 contains 15 residues. The germline gives CDR1 MNHEY, CDR2 SMNVEV (reference sequence). CDR3 loop: CASSPGPAESQPQHF. The CDR3 nucleotides read TGTGCCAGCAGCCCTGGGCCGGCTGAGTCTCAGCCCCAGCATTTT.